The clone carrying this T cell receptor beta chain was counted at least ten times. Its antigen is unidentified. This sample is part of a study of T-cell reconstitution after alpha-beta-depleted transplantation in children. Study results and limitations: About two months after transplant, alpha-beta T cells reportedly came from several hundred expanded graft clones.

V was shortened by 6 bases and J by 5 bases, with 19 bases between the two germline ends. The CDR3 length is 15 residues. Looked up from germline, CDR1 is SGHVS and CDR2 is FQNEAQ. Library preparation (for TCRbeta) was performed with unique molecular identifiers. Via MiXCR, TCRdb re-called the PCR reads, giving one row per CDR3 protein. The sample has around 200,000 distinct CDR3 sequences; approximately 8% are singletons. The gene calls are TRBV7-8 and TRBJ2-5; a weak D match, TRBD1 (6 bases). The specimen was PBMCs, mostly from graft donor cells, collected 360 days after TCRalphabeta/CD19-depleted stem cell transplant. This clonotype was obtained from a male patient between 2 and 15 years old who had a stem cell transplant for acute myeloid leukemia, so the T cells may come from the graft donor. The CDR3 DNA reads TGTGCCAGCAGGGCCCGGGACACTTGGTTGGAGACCCAGTACTTC. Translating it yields CASRARDTWLETQYF.